The following is a T cell receptor beta chain sequence with its context. This clonotype was seen ten or more times. The specificity of this receptor is unknown. Because the CDR3's place on the DNA is in doubt, the DNA is left out and the CDR3 is given as listed by TCRdb. The germline V gene (reference sequence) gives CDR1 as MNHEY and CDR2 as SMNVEV. Inclusive of the bounding cysteine and phenylalanine, the CDR3 is 13 residues long. These data originate in a study of regulatory T cells in long-lasting Graves disease (dated by TCRdb to 2020 to 2022). Regarding the study in general: Persistent Graves' disease was defined as persistently positive TSH receptor autoantibodies together with antithyroid drug treatment for over 5 years. In the clinical cohort, patients with persistent Graves' disease had used antithyroid drugs for an average of about 10.3 years. Persistent Graves' disease patients were compared with newly diagnosed Graves' disease patients by peripheral blood TCR sequencing and RNA sequencing. The study was registered as a clinical trial and conducted in China. A total of around 35 samples were covered by TCR sequencing, comprising approximately 13 persistent and approximately 20 newly diagnosed Graves' disease patients. Here is what the overall study found, with its caveats: Peripheral blood alone was examined, since thyroid tissue, which constituted the primary lesion, could not be accessed. The authors noted that the small sample size was a limitation that may lower accuracy. Only the TCR beta chain was sequenced and analyzed. Preferential use of TRBV28, TRBJ1-2 and TRBJ2-5 was observed in persistent disease, whereas TRBV20-1 and TRBJ2-1 were favored in newly diagnosed disease. A larger number of public clonotypes was shared among persistent patients (under 3,000) than among newly diagnosed patients (roughly 980). Compared with newly diagnosed patients, persistent Graves' disease patients had lower TCR Shannon entropy and fewer highly expanded clones, which suggests clonal expansion.

The library was made by multiplex PCR. The sequencer was an Illumina HiSeq 4000. To build TCR beta libraries, CDR3 regions were amplified by Arm-PCR using iRepertoire HTBI primers. Before sequencing, the PCR products underwent gel purification. In the original analysis: Gene usage analysis of CDR3 amino acid clonotypes used the 55 to 65 TRBV and 14 to 15 TRBJ segments found across samples. Filtered high-quality paired reads were merged into contigs using COPE and FqMerger. Contigs were aligned with BLAST to IMGT TRBV, TRBD and TRBJ reference genes, and CDR3 was defined per IMGT. Any clonotype with a frequency above 0.1% was classified as a highly expanded clone. Shannon entropy was used to measure repertoire diversity, and the Gini coefficient was used to measure V-J evenness. A clonotype found in more than one individual was treated as public. TCRdb reworked the public reads: Q25 trimming with fastp, MiXCR clone assembly, productive beta chains retained. Every distinct CDR3 protein forms one entry, paired with its most common genes and DNA. The V and J calls were not made by the authors but by TCRdb's processing. This sample has 350,000 to 500,000 distinct CDR3 sequences in its table, and around 23% of those were observed once. The ten largest clones add up to 14% of the sample.

The time point label, read with the paper, signifies: persistent/refractory GD, antithyroid drugs over 5 years with positive TRAb. For both TCR sequencing and RNA sequencing, RNA was extracted from PBMCs in TRIzol. Graves' disease was diagnosed according to American Thyroid Association guidelines. Patients for the study were recruited at an endocrinology department in Xi'an, China. Each patient gave approximately 9 milliliters of peripheral blood, collected in an EDTA anticoagulant tube. Ficoll Paque Plus density gradient separation was used to isolate PBMCs, and no additional T cell sorting was done. An Agilent 2100 Bioanalyzer and agarose gel were used to assess RNA quality, and a NanoDrop 2000 was used to measure RNA concentration.

The source material was peripheral blood mononuclear cells (PBMCs), sampled when the disease was refractory, from a patient treated with antithyroid drugs. The sequence came from a female donor with Graves disease. The chain is made from TRBV27 and TRBJ2-2; TRBD1, the table's D call, lacks a check against the DNA. The CDR3 in this case is CASTARIPGSCFF.